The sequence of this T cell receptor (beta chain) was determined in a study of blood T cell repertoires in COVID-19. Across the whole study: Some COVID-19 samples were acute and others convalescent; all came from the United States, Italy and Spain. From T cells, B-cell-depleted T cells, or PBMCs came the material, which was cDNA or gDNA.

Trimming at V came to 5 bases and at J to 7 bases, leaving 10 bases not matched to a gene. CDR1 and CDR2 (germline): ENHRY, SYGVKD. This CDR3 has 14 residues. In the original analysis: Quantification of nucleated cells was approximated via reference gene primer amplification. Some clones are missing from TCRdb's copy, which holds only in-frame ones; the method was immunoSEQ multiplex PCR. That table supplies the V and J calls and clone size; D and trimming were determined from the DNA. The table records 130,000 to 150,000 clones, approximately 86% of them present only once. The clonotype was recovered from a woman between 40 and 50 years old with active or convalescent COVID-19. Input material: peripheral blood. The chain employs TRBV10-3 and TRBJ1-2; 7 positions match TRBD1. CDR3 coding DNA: TGTGCCATCAGTAGACAGGGAGACAGTCTTGGCTACACCTTC. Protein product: CAISRQGDSLGYTF.